This TCR beta chain was sequenced in a study of cytomegalovirus exposure and HLA in healthy donors. The study ran its PCR with 60 Vbeta and 13 Jbeta primers. Sequenced by immunoSEQ multiplex PCR; TCRdb stores in-frame clones only, minus some. The sample yields 150,000 or so clones, approximately 71% seen once. This clone was seen a handful of times. There were likely unrecorded immune exposures, though donors were nominally healthy when sampled. Germline assignment: CDR1 MNHNS and CDR2 SASEGT. Trimming removed 6 bases from V and 8 bases from J; junction bases left unmatched: 11. The CDR3 is 14 residues long.

The source of this sequence is a man between 18 and 35 years old in good health and CMV-seropositive. V usage is TRBV6-1 and J usage is TRBJ1-2, with TRBD1 identical over 8 bases. Sample: PBMCs. The DNA for the CDR3 is TGTGCCAGCAGGCGGTTGACAGGGGTAGAGGGCTACACCTTC. Translating it yields CASRRLTGVEGYTF.